What follows are 28 T cell receptor beta chains derived from one specimen sequenced in a study of cytomegalovirus exposure and HLA in healthy donors. Researchers ran the PCR with 60 Vbeta and 13 Jbeta primers. Profiling relied on immunoSEQ multiplex PCR, and the TCRdb table lists in-frame clones only, not all of them. The table has 26,000 or so clones, roughly 79% seen once; the top ten hold 3.5% to 5.5%. The sample taken for sequencing was PBMCs. The receptors shown here come from a male donor in good health and CMV-seronegative.

This chain connects TRBV28 to TRBJ2-1; D is unclear. Germline V gives CDR1 MDHEN, CDR2 SYDVKM. This CDR3 has 11 amino acids. V shed 4 bases and J shed 8 bases, with 6 bases lying between them. The CDR3 region is CASSYRDEQFF. The CDR3 DNA follows: TGTGCCAGCAGTTACCGCGATGAGCAGTTCTTC.

The V and J genes are TRBV9 and TRBJ2-2, with 11 nucleotides matching TRBD1. The V gene's germline CDR1 is SGDLS and CDR2 YYNGEE. The CDR3 has 16 residues. J was trimmed by 6 bases and V by 2 bases; bases with no gene match: 6. CDR3 sequence (DNA): TGTGCCAGCAGCGTCGGGACAGGGGGTATGGCCGGGGAGCTGTTTTTT. Its protein is CASSVGTGGMAGELFF.

V and J are TRBV7-2 and TRBJ2-3; D is ambiguous. The V gene's germline CDR1 is SGHTA and CDR2 FQGNSA. V was shortened by 6 bases and J by 8 bases, with 15 bases between the two germline ends. CDR3 length: 13 amino acids. CDR3 sequence (DNA): TGTGCCAGCAGTCCTACGTTGCATGGTACGCAGTATTTT. Encoded protein: CASSPTLHGTQYF.

The chain recombines TRBV2 with TRBJ2-2, with 7 bases matching TRBD1. Germline CDR1 is SNHLY and CDR2 is FYNNEI. The CDR3 covers 15 residues. Trimming cost V 5 bases and J 1 base; bases outside gene matches: 4. CDR3 in amino acids: CASSYDRVNTGELFF. The CDR3 DNA follows: TGTGCCAGCAGTTACGACAGGGTGAACACCGGGGAGCTGTTTTTT.

The chain employs TRBV25-1 and TRBJ2-5, with TRBD2 matching 10 bases. V trimming: 4 bases; J trimming: 5 bases; junction bases outside the gene matches: 4. Germline V gene lookup returns CDR1 MGHDK and CDR2 SYGVNS. The CDR3 loop spans 14 amino acids. The CDR3 DNA is TGTGCCAGCAGTGGGACTAGCGGAGTGGAGACCCAGTACTTC. Its protein is CASSGTSGVETQYF.

This clone was detected only once. The CDR3 region is CASSLYQGAGEAFF. In DNA form, the CDR3 reads TGTGCCAGCAGCTTGTATCAGGGGGCAGGTGAAGCTTTCTTT. The genes are TRBV7-2 and TRBJ1-1; 8 bases fit TRBD1. This CDR3 is 14 amino acids long. The germline V gene encodes CDR1 SGHTA and CDR2 FQGNSA. After removal of 3 bases from V and 7 bases from J, the junction contained 7 bases not matched to a gene.

The chain employs TRBV4-2 and TRBJ2-7, with 9 bases fitting TRBD2. V trimming: 1 base; J trimming: 0 bases; junction bases outside the gene matches: 4. From germline, CDR1 is LGHNA and CDR2 YNFKEQ. The length of the CDR3 is 16 residues. CDR3 in DNA: TGTGCCAGCAGCCAAGTGAGTAGCGGGGGCTCCTACGAGCAGTACTTC. Amino acids: CASSQVSSGGSYEQYF.

The J gene is TRBJ2-3, the V gene TRBV7-9, with D tentatively TRBD2 (6 bases). Per the germline V gene, CDR1 is SEHNR and CDR2 is FQNEAQ (reference sequence). The CDR3 loop spans 17 amino acids. Trimming took off 5 bases at V and 0 bases at J, with 18 bases between the two ends. Written as DNA, the CDR3 is TGTGCCAGCAGCCCCGGATGGCGGGGACCTAGCACAGATACGCAGTATTTT. Translated: CASSPGWRGPSTDTQYF.

This chain joins TRBV2 and TRBJ1-6; D is unclear. The V gene's germline CDR1 is SNHLY and CDR2 FYNNEI. There are 17 residues in the CDR3. Trimming pared 7 bases from V and 8 bases from J, leaving 24 bases between. CDR3 nucleotides: TGTGCCAGCAAAAGGGCGGGGAGGGAAGGAAAAGATTCACCCCTCCACTTT. It yields the protein CASKRAGREGKDSPLHF. The whole variable domain, filled in from reference TRBV2 and TRBJ1-6, reads EPEVTQTPSHQVTQMGQEVILRCVPISNHLYFYWYRQILGQKVEFLVSFYNNEISEKSEIFDDQFSVERPDGSNFTLKIRSTKLEDSAMYFCASKRAGREGKDSPLHFGNGTRLTVT.

This clone showed up just once. CDR3 nucleotides: TGTGCCAGCAGCTTAGGAGGGGCCGGGACAGGTGTCACAGATACGCAGTATTTT. Translation: CASSLGGAGTGVTDTQYF. The chain joins TRBV11-2 to TRBJ2-3, with 8 bases aligning to TRBD1. Germline CDR1 is SGHAT and CDR2 is FQNNGV. Germline trimming cut 1 base from V and 2 bases from J; bases unmatched to any gene: 11. The CDR3 sequence is 18 residues long.

V and J are TRBV11-3 and TRBJ1-1, with TRBD1 identical over 9 bases. The length of the CDR3 is 14 residues. Trimming at V came to 5 bases and at J to 5 bases, leaving 6 bases not matched to a gene. From germline, CDR1 is SGHNT and CDR2 YENEEA. CDR3 sequence: CASSAGQGVTEAFF. The CDR3 DNA follows: TGTGCCAGCAGCGCGGGACAGGGTGTAACTGAAGCTTTCTTT.

The chain uses TRBV9 and TRBJ2-1; 9 nucleotides agree with TRBD2. The junction had 5 bases not matched to a gene; V was cut back by 0 bases and J by 1 base. Germline V gene data show CDR1 as SGDLS and CDR2 as YYNGEE. The CDR3 is 17 amino acids. The CDR3 is CASSVGTTSGSYNEQFF. In DNA, the CDR3 is TGTGCCAGCAGCGTAGGGACGACTAGCGGTTCCTACAATGAGCAGTTCTTC.

The chain employs TRBV6-6 and TRBJ1-6; the match to TRBD1 covers 7 bases. The J segment lost 5 bases and the V segment lost 2 bases, leaving 6 bases of the junction unmatched. Germline CDR1 MNHNY, CDR2 SVGAGI (reference sequence). The CDR3 runs 16 residues. This CDR3 reads CASSYMGTDNNSPLHF. CDR3 nucleotides: TGTGCCAGCAGTTACATGGGGACAGATAATAATTCACCCCTCCACTTT.

The rearrangement joins TRBV6-1 to TRBJ2-5; 8 bases line up with TRBD2. The CDR3 spans 15 residues. With V trimmed by 7 bases and J by 5 bases, 12 bases remained unmatched. Germline CDR1 reads MNHNS; CDR2 reads SASEGT. The CDR3 protein is CASIPGLEREETQYF. The CDR3 coding sequence is TGTGCCAGCATTCCGGGACTAGAACGTGAGGAGACCCAGTACTTC.

This chain uses TRBV5-6 with TRBJ2-3; D possibly corresponds to TRBD1 (5 bases). V was cut by 4 bases and J by 1 base, with 16 bases left in between. Germline V CDR1 and CDR2: SGHDT, YYEEEE. The CDR3 loop spans 16 amino acids. CDR3 sequence (DNA): TGTGCCAGCAGCATACGACAGCCCTGGGGCACAGATACGCAGTATTTT. Protein sequence: CASSIRQPWGTDTQYF.

The CDR3 bases are TGTGCCAGCAGCTTACAGCAGGCAACTAATGAAAAACTGTTTTTT. The encoded protein is CASSLQQATNEKLFF. The rearrangement uses TRBV5-6 and TRBJ1-4; unclear D gene. The CDR3 has 15 residues. The germline gives CDR1 SGHDT, CDR2 YYEEEE. V gave up 2 bases and J gave up 0 bases, with 8 bases separating them.

V is TRBV5-6 and J is TRBJ1-1, with D perhaps matching TRBD1 (5 bases). V dropped 1 base and J dropped 11 bases, with 12 bases sitting between them. Germline V gives CDR1 SGHDT, CDR2 YYEEEE. The CDR3 has 12 amino acids. CDR3 region: CASSLRAGGAFF. Here the CDR3 DNA reads TGTGCCAGCAGCTTGCGGGCGGGGGGGGCTTTCTTT.

This clone was detected only a few times. The rearrangement links TRBV6-5 to TRBJ2-7; possible D gene TRBD1, 7 bases. Germline lookup yields CDR1 MNHEY and CDR2 SVGAGI. The CDR3 consists of 14 residues. The V and J ends lost 2 bases and 3 bases respectively, with 11 bases between them. CDR3 DNA: TGTGCCAGCAGTTACGGAGGGGGCAGCTACGAGCAGTACTTC. Amino acid sequence: CASSYGGGSYEQYF.

A few counts support this clone. The chain joins TRBV7-9 to TRBJ1-2, with a tentative D call TRBD1 (6 bases). V was clipped by 8 bases and J by 4 bases, with 23 bases between them. The CDR3 contains 16 residues. Germline CDR1 SEHNR, CDR2 FQNEAQ (reference sequence). CDR3 sequence (DNA): TGTGCCAGCTCCACCACACCTACAGGGAATCTCTATGGCTACACCTTC. It is translated as CASSTTPTGNLYGYTF.

This rearrangement joins TRBV30 to TRBJ2-1; D is undetermined. V was pared by 0 bases and J by 11 bases, with 8 bases between. CDR1 GTSNPN and CDR2 SVGIG come from the germline V gene (reference sequence). The CDR3 runs to 11 residues. The CDR3 loop is CAWSVISQQFF. The CDR3 region has the DNA TGTGCCTGGAGTGTGATTAGCCAGCAGTTCTTC.

By proportion, this clone is large (0.1 to 1%). The chain is built from TRBV21-1 and TRBJ2-2; the table's D gene call, TRBD2, was not cross checked with the DNA. TRBV21-1 is a listed pseudogene. The CDR3 sequence is 17 residues long. The CDR3, as DNA: TGTGCCAGCAGTATACTAGCGGGGGGGTCGAGGACCGGGGAGCTGTTTTTT. Its translation is CASSILAGGSRTGELFF.

The V and J genes are TRBV7-3 and TRBJ2-1, with a weak D call TRBD1 (6 bases). Germline CDR1 is SGHTA and CDR2 is FQGTGA. This CDR3 comprises 15 residues. The V end was cut by 5 bases, the J end by 2 bases, with 13 bases between. CDR3 in DNA: TGTGCCAGCAGCCCGGACAGCTGGACCTACAATGAGCAGTTCTTC. Its protein is CASSPDSWTYNEQFF.

This chain uses TRBV7-8 with TRBJ2-2; 7 bases are shared with TRBD1. The junction had 8 bases not matched to a gene; V was cut back by 0 bases and J by 4 bases. This CDR3 has 17 amino acids. From germline, CDR1 is SGHVS and CDR2 FQNEAQ. In nucleotides, the CDR3 is TGTGCCAGCAGCTTAGCGATCGGGACAGATTCCACCGGGGAGCTGTTTTTT. This codes for CASSLAIGTDSTGELFF.

As concerns this clone: At the DNA level, this CDR3 is encoded by other sequences in the same sample as well. The J gene is TRBJ2-3, the V gene TRBV7-3, with TRBD1 identical over 11 bases. V lost 4 bases and J lost 1; bases outside the gene matches: 4. This CDR3 is 16 amino acids long. CDR1 SGHTA and CDR2 FQGTGA come from the germline V gene. CDR3 residues: CASSSGTGGGTDTQYF. The CDR3 nucleotides are TGTGCCAGCAGCTCGGGGACAGGGGGAGGCACAGATACGCAGTATTTT.

This clone was seen more than once but under ten times. The chain combines TRBV15 with TRBJ2-4; D possibly corresponds to TRBD2 (6 bases). Trimming stripped 0 bases from V and 1 base from J, with 13 bases between. The CDR3 sequence is 17 residues long. Germline assignment: CDR1 LNHNV and CDR2 YYDKDF (reference sequence). CDR3 residues: CATSRDFGRSAKNIQYF. DNA of the CDR3: TGTGCCACCAGCAGAGATTTTGGGAGGTCGGCCAAAAACATTCAGTACTTC.

The J gene is TRBJ1-1, the V gene TRBV9; D gene unclear. Germline V gene lookup returns CDR1 SGDLS and CDR2 YYNGEE. The CDR3 consists of 13 residues. The V end lost 1 base, the J end lost 0 bases, and 4 bases lay between the germline ends. CDR3 sequence reads: CASSVQMNTEAFF. The DNA for the CDR3 is TGTGCCAGCAGCGTACAAATGAACACTGAAGCTTTCTTT.

CDR3 DNA: TGTGCCAGCAGGACCGGGACTATGACCGGGGAGCTGTTTTTT. This translates into CASRTGTMTGELFF. The chain recombines TRBV28 with TRBJ2-2; TRBD2 matches 7 bases. Losses at the gene ends were 6 bases for V and 5 bases for J; bases not matched to a gene: 6. The CDR3 is 14 amino acids. The germline V gene encodes CDR1 MDHEN and CDR2 SYDVKM.

This chain uses TRBV2 with TRBJ2-1; 11 bases agree with TRBD1. V shed 7 bases, J shed 8 bases, and the junction held 16 bases outside the gene matches. There are 17 residues in the CDR3. The germline V gene has CDR1 SNHLY and CDR2 FYNNEI. CDR3 DNA: TGTGCCAGCATGGGACAGGGGGGGGTAGGGGTGAGGGATGAGCAGTTCTTC. Protein: CASMGQGGVGVRDEQFF.